Presented here are 21 T cell receptor beta chains from one specimen sequenced in a study of CD8+ T cells in alopecia areata. TCR sequencing used cDNA made by reverse transcription of extracted RNA. Clones were read by immunoSEQ multiplex PCR, and TCRdb kept only the in-frame ones, dropping some. The sample counts about 300,000 clones, none seen once; the ten largest own about 1.1%. A sort of pooled cutaneous lymph node cells used CD4, CD8alpha, NKG2D, NKG2ACE and other stains. Sequencing used CD4+ T cells sorted from a lymph node. The receptor source for this set is a C3H/HeJ mouse with alopecia areata. As its MHC haplotype, the strain has H2-k.

Worth noting for this clone: Being one base from a much bigger clone, this may be a read error. Gene names and germline refer to mouse. The read comes to an end 4 residues before the CDR3 does, leaving the germline J gene to fill in the end. This specimen includes other DNA sequences encoding the same CDR3. This chain joins TRBV19 and TRBJ2-1, with TRBD1 matching 7 bases. The CDR3 is 13 residues long. J gave up 1 base and V 6 bases, and 1 base lay outside the gene matches. Germline loops: CDR1 FNHDT, CDR2 SITEND (reference sequence). The chain's CDR3 is CASKGQNYAEQFF. The sequenced part of the CDR3 DNA is TGTGCCAGCAAGGGACAGAACTATGCT.

This clone appeared a few times. A much bigger clone sits one base away, suggesting this may be a read error. Here the gene names and germline are mouse. The read ends 4 residues before the CDR3 terminus; that terminus is restored from the germline J gene. V gene TRBV14 combines with J gene TRBJ2-7; the D gene is possibly TRBD1 (6 bases). The length of the CDR3 is 11 residues. CDR1 and CDR2 (germline): SGHDT, FRDEAV. Trimming pared 7 bases from V and 3 bases from J, leaving 8 bases between. The CDR3 protein is CASGDNYEQYF. The sequenced part of the CDR3 DNA is TGTGCCAGCGGGGACAACTAT.

This clone has only a few counts. Mouse names are used for the genes. The read ends 4 residues shy of where the CDR3 ends; the end is completed using the germline J gene. The rearrangement joins TRBV13-2 to TRBJ1-2; possible D gene TRBD1, 6 bases. The CDR3 has 14 amino acids. Germline values: CDR1 NNHNN, CDR2 SYGAGS (reference sequence). The CDR3 protein is CASGDPLGGRDYTF. CDR3 DNA (partial): TGTGCCAGCGGGGACCCACTGGGGGGGCGC.

Worth noting for this clone: Genes here carry mouse names. The sequenced fragment ends 4 residues before the CDR3 boundary, so the rest is inferred from the germline J gene. This chain links TRBV13-1 with TRBJ2-5; a weak D match, TRBD1 (6 bases). The CDR3 covers 12 residues. Germline CDR1 NSHNY, CDR2 SYGAGN. CDR3 DNA, as far as it was read: TGTGCCAGCCGACAGGACCCAGAC. It specifies CASRQDPD. The complete CDR3 reads CASRQDPDTQYF.

This clone was seen a handful of times. This may be a read error: a much more frequent sequence differs by one nucleotide. Any gene name here is a mouse gene name. The read finishes 4 residues shy of the CDR3 end, and the germline J gene is used to complete it. The gene calls are TRBV13-3 and TRBJ2-1; maybe TRBD1 (5 bases). This CDR3 region has 13 residues. Germline V gene lookup returns CDR1 NNHDY and CDR2 SYVADS. V shed 2 bases and J shed 3 bases, with 6 bases lying between them. This CDR3 is CASSDDSYAEQFF. The DNA read from the CDR3 is TGTGCCAGCAGTGACGACAGCTATGCT.

This clone was seen a handful of times. Genes here carry mouse names. The read gets to within 4 residues of the CDR3 end, and the germline J gene fills in the rest. This sample includes further DNA sequences coding for the same CDR3. V usage is TRBV13-1 and J usage is TRBJ2-5, with TRBD1 matching over 8 bases. This CDR3 comprises 14 residues. Germline CDR1 NSHNY, CDR2 SYGAGN. J lost 3 bases, V lost 1 base, and 1 base had no gene match. The CDR3 is CASSDTGGQDTQYF. The CDR3 bases that were read are TGTGCCAGCAGTGATACAGGGGGTCAAGAC.

This clone came up a few times. Gene labels here are mouse ones. The read stops 4 residues short of the end of the CDR3; the missing end is completed from the germline J gene. The chain uses TRBV13-2 and TRBJ2-4, with 8 positions matching TRBD2. There are 16 residues in the CDR3. Germline values: CDR1 NNHNN, CDR2 SYGAGS (reference sequence). V lost 3 bases to trimming and J lost 3 bases; unmatched junction nucleotides: 9. CDR3 DNA, as far as it was read: TGTGCCAGCGGTGTCGGGGGGGGCGCGAGACAAAAC. Its protein is CASGVGGGARQN. The entire CDR3 is CASGVGGGARQNTLYF.

Points on this clone: Genes here carry mouse names. The CDR3 end is not reached by the read, which stops 4 residues before it; the germline J gene fills it in. The rearrangement uses TRBV1 and TRBJ1-2, with unresolved D. CDR3 length equals 13 residues. Trimming shortened V by 3 bases and J by 1 base, and 6 bases separated the two germline ends. The germline V gene has CDR1 NSQYPW and CDR2 LRSPGD (reference sequence). Partial CDR3 DNA: TGCACCTGCAGTGCCCAAATAAACTCC. Its translation is CTCSAQINS. The full CDR3 is CTCSAQINSDYTF.

Comments on this clone: Gene names follow the mouse nomenclature. The read falls 4 residues short of the CDR3 end, and the missing part is taken from the germline J gene. Other DNA sequences from this sample encode an identical CDR3 as well. The chain has TRBV13-1 and TRBJ2-2; 7 bases are a match to TRBD1. V dropped 2 bases and J dropped 0; count of bases not matched to a gene: 4. CDR3 length: 16 residues. From germline, CDR1 is NSHNY and CDR2 SYGAGN. The CDR3 region is CASSEPGTANTGQLYF. Partial CDR3 DNA: TGTGCCAGCAGTGAGCCCGGGACAGCAAACACCGGG.

This clone has more than one count but fewer than ten. Gene names and germline refer to mouse. The CDR3 extends 4 residues past the end of the read, so its final part is completed from the germline J gene. At the DNA level, this CDR3 is encoded by other sequences in the same sample as well. The chain is built from TRBV5 and TRBJ1-2, with D hard to call. Germline V gives CDR1 LGHNA, CDR2 YNLKQL (reference sequence). Trimming took off 0 bases at V and 0 bases at J, with 5 bases between the two ends. The CDR3 consists of 14 residues. Partial CDR3 DNA: TGTGCCAGCAGCCAAGACAGAGCAAACTCC. It codes for CASSQDRANS. The entire CDR3 reads CASSQDRANSDYTF.

Worth noting for this clone: Gene names are the mouse ones. The CDR3 end falls 4 residues outside the read, so it is completed with the germline J gene. The gene calls are TRBV19 and TRBJ2-4, with 10 bases matching TRBD1. Trimming cost V 4 bases and J 0 bases; bases outside gene matches: 2. The CDR3 consists of 15 residues. Germline V gene sequence: CDR1 FNHDT, CDR2 SITEND (reference sequence). CDR3 DNA (partial): TGTGCCAGCAGTGCGACAGGGGGCAGTCAAAAC. Encoded protein: CASSATGGSQN. The complete CDR3 protein is CASSATGGSQNTLYF. Full variable domain (rest looked up from reference TRBV19 and TRBJ2-4): GGIITQTPKFLIGQEGQKLTLKCQQNFNHDTMYWYRQDSGKGLRLIYYSITENDLQKGDLSEGYDASREKKSSFSLTVTSAQKNEMAVFLCASSATGGSQNTLYFGAGTRLSVL.

This clone was picked up a small number of times. Gene names and germline match the mouse. The CDR3 is cut off 4 residues early in the read; its end comes from the germline J gene. The J gene is TRBJ2-5, the V gene TRBV19, with D perhaps matching TRBD1 (6 bases). There are 15 residues in the CDR3. V gave up 0 bases and J gave up 3 bases, with 11 bases separating them. The germline CDR1 and CDR2 sequences are FNHDT and SITEND (reference sequence). The CDR3 is CASSIDAGQQDTQYF. CDR3 DNA (partial): TGTGCCAGCAGTATAGATGCGGGACAACAAGAC. Full variable domain (rest looked up from reference TRBV19 and TRBJ2-5): GGIITQTPKFLIGQEGQKLTLKCQQNFNHDTMYWYRQDSGKGLRLIYYSITENDLQKGDLSEGYDASREKKSSFSLTVTSAQKNEMAVFLCASSIDAGQQDTQYFGPGTRLLVL.

About this clone: These gene names are mouse names. With the read ending 4 residues before the CDR3 end, the germline J gene is used to fill in that end. The rearrangement joins TRBV19 to TRBJ2-7; D gene ambiguous. V lost 5 bases, J lost 2 bases, and 5 bases lay in between. This CDR3 has 11 amino acids. Germline V gene sequence: CDR1 FNHDT, CDR2 SITEND (reference sequence). The part of the CDR3 DNA that was read is TGTGCCAGCAGGACACCCTAT. Protein: CASRTPY. The entire CDR3 sequence reads CASRTPYEQYF.

This clone was seen more than once but under ten times. The gene symbols are mouse symbols. The read ends 4 residues shy of where the CDR3 ends; the end is completed using the germline J gene. The V gene is TRBV19, the J gene TRBJ2-7, with 12 bases matching TRBD2. Germline assignment: CDR1 FNHDT and CDR2 SITEND (reference sequence). After removal of 4 bases from V and 1 base from J, the junction contained 3 bases not matched to a gene. The CDR3 totals 15 residues. The DNA read from the CDR3 is TGTGCCAGCAGTCCGACTGGGGGGGCGTCCTAT. It is translated as CASSPTGGASY. In full, the CDR3 is CASSPTGGASYEQYF. The variable domain in full, completed from reference TRBV19 and TRBJ2-7, reads GGIITQTPKFLIGQEGQKLTLKCQQNFNHDTMYWYRQDSGKGLRLIYYSITENDLQKGDLSEGYDASREKKSSFSLTVTSAQKNEMAVFLCASSPTGGASYEQYFGPGTRLTVL.

This clone came up a few times. Genes and germline come from the mouse. The read finishes 4 residues shy of the CDR3 end, and the germline J gene is used to complete it. This specimen includes other DNA sequences encoding the same CDR3. The gene calls are TRBV19 and TRBJ2-5, with 11 bases that match TRBD1. CDR3 length: 14 amino acids. Germline lookup yields CDR1 FNHDT and CDR2 SITEND (reference sequence). The CDR3: CASSRTGGEDTQYF. CDR3 DNA (partial): TGTGCCAGCAGTCGGACAGGGGGCGAAGAC.

A remark on this clone: Mouse gene names and germline throughout. The read ends 4 residues before the CDR3 terminus; that terminus is restored from the germline J gene. The chain has TRBV1 and TRBJ1-2; 7 bases fit TRBD1. Per germline, CDR1 NSQYPW and CDR2 LRSPGD (reference sequence). The CDR3 spans 12 residues. After removal of 5 bases from V and 4 bases from J, the junction contained 1 base not matched to a gene. CDR3 bases read: TGCACCTGCAGTACAGGGGCCTCC. This translates into CTCSTGAS. The complete CDR3 sequence is CTCSTGASDYTF. Supplemented by reference TRBV1 and TRBJ1-2, the full variable domain reads VTLLEQNPRWRLVPRGQAVNLRCILKNSQYPWMSWYQQDLQKQLQWLFTLRSPGDKEVKSLPGADYLATRVTDTELRLQVANMSQGRTLYCTCSTGASDYTFGSGTRLLVI.

Turning to this clone: The listed genes are named as in mouse. The read comes to an end 4 residues before the CDR3 does, leaving the germline J gene to fill in the end. V usage is TRBV13-3 and J usage is TRBJ2-1; TRBD1 aligns across 7 bases. This CDR3 has 13 amino acids. CDR1 is NNHDY, CDR2 SYVADS, per germline. The junction had 5 bases not matched to a gene; V was cut back by 5 bases and J by 6 bases. The DNA read from the CDR3 is TGTGCCAGCAGACAGGGGACCATTGCT. It codes for CASRQGTIA. The full CDR3 protein is CASRQGTIAEQFF.

For this clone: Gene names denote mouse genes. Read coverage stops 4 residues before the CDR3 terminus; the germline J gene supplies the remainder. This rearrangement joins TRBV5 to TRBJ2-2; 11 positions match TRBD2. The germline gives CDR1 LGHNA, CDR2 YNLKQL (reference sequence). The CDR3 runs to 16 residues. The J segment lost 1 base and the V segment lost 4 bases, leaving 2 bases of the junction unmatched. The chain's CDR3 is CASSPTGGVNTGQLYF. The covered CDR3 bases are TGTGCCAGCAGCCCGACTGGGGGGGTAAACACCGGG.

As to this clone: Genes here carry mouse names. The read terminates 4 residues ahead of where the CDR3 ends, so the germline J gene completes it. This chain uses TRBV1 with TRBJ2-2; TRBD2 matches at 12 bases. CDR3 length equals 18 residues. Germline CDR1 and CDR2: NSQYPW and LRSPGD (reference sequence). The trim removed 1 base at V and 3 bases at J, leaving 6 bases unmatched. The CDR3 sequence: CTCSAADWGGADTGQLYF. The covered CDR3 bases are TGCACCTGCAGTGCAGCTGACTGGGGGGGCGCAGACACCGGG.

This clone was detected only a few times. Gene names follow the mouse nomenclature. The CDR3 goes on 4 residues after the read ends, and that part is filled in from the germline J gene. This chain connects TRBV19 to TRBJ2-1, with 9 positions matching TRBD1. The CDR3 is made up of 15 amino acids. Germline CDR1 FNHDT, CDR2 SITEND (reference sequence). The DNA read from the CDR3 is TGTGCCAGCAGCACCGGGACAGGGAGGGAGGCT. Residues: CASSTGTGREA. The entire CDR3 protein is CASSTGTGREAEQFF.

A note on this clone: These gene names are mouse names. The read is 4 residues too short to cover the CDR3 end, so that end is filled in from the germline J gene. This chain joins TRBV17 and TRBJ2-5, with D unclear. Deletions cut 3 bases from V and 2 bases from J, with 9 bases between. Germline V lookup: CDR1 MNHDT, CDR2 YYDKIL. The CDR3 is 14 amino acids. The CDR3 loop is CASSSAAIQDTQYF. The covered CDR3 bases are TGTGCTAGCAGTAGTGCAGCGATCCAAGAC.